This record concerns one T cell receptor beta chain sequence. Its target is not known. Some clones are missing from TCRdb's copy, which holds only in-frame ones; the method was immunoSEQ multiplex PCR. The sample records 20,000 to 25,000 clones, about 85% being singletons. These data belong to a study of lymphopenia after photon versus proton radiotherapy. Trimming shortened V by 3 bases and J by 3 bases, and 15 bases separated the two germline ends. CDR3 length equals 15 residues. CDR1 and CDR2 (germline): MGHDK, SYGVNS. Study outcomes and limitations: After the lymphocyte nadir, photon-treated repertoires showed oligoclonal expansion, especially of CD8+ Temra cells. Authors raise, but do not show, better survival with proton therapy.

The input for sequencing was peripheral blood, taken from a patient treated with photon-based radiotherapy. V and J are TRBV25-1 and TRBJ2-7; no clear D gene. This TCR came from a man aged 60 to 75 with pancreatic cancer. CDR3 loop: CASSENTGPIYEQYF. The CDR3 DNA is TGTGCCAGCAGTGAGAACACCGGCCCTATCTACGAGCAGTACTTC.